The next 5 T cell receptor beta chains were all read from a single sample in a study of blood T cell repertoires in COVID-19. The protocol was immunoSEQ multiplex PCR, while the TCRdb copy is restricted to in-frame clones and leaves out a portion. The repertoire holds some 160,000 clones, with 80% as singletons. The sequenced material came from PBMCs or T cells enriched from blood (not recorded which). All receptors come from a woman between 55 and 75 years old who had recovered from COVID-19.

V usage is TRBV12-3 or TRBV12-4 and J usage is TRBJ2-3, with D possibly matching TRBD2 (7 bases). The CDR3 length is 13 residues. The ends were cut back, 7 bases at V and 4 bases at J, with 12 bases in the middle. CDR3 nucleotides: TGTGCCAGCACCGCGGGGGCCCCAGATACGCAGTATTTT. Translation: CASTAGAPDTQYF.

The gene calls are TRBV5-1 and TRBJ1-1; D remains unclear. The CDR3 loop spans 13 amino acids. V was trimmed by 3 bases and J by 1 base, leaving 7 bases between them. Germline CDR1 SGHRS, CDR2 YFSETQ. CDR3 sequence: CASSSYQNTEAFF. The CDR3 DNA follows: TGCGCCAGCAGCTCCTACCAGAACACTGAAGCTTTCTTT.

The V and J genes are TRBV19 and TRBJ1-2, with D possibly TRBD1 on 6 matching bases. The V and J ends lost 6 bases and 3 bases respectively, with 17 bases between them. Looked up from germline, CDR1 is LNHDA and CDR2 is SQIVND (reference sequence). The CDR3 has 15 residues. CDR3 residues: CASRTGRGSYYGYTF. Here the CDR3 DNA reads TGTGCCAGTAGGACAGGAAGAGGGTCTTACTATGGCTACACCTTC. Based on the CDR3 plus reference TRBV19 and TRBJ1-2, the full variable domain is DGGITQSPKYLFRKEGQNVTLSCEQNLNHDAMYWYRQDPGQGLRLIYYSQIVNDFQKGDIAEGYSVSREKKESFPLTVTSAQKNPTAFYLCASRTGRGSYYGYTFGSGTRLTVV.

The CDR3 protein is CASSPGREGNEQFF. The CDR3 region has the DNA TGTGCCAGCAGTCCCGGCAGGGAGGGCAATGAGCAGTTCTTC. The chain recombines TRBV6-5 with TRBJ2-1, with 7 bases fitting TRBD2. Looked up from germline, CDR1 is MNHEY and CDR2 is SVGAGI. The CDR3 extends over 14 amino acids. V gave up 5 bases and J gave up 6 bases; unmatched junction bases: 7.

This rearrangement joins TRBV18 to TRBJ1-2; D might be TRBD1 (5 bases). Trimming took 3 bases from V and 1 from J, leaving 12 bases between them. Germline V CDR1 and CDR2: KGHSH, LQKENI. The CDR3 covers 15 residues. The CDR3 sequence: CASSPGQGVNYGYTF. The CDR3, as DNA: TGTGCCAGCTCACCGGGCCAAGGGGTTAACTATGGCTACACCTTC.